This TCR beta chain was observed in a study of blood T cells in healthy people across ages. General study results and limits: Higher diversity, along with more naive CD4+ cells, distinguished long-lived donors from aged donors.

Peripheral blood samples of 7.5 to 10 milliliters were drawn from each donor. A sample-barcoded 5' primer and a J-beta primer mix were used in a second PCR of roughly 7 to 12 cycles. Via MiXCR, TCRdb re-called the 5' RACE reads, giving one row per CDR3 protein. The profile covers more than 900,000 distinct CDR3 sequences, with less than 25% appearing a single time and around 0.75% taken by the ten largest. The CDR3 has 15 amino acids. Germline-derived CDR1 and CDR2 are SQVTM and ANQGSEA. Trimming shortened V by 4 bases and J by 2 bases, and 12 bases separated the two germline ends. This clonotype appeared a few times. What it binds is unknown. These data were also filed under a second study, of T cells of mothers and their children.

The TCR sequence derives from a girl aged 2-9 years in good health. The sequencing input was blood. The V call is TRBV29-1, the J call TRBJ2-6; D is undetermined. As DNA, the CDR3 is TGCAGCGTTGCCCCCGGGCGCACTGGGGCCAACGTCCTGACTTTC. Residues: CSVAPGRTGANVLTF.